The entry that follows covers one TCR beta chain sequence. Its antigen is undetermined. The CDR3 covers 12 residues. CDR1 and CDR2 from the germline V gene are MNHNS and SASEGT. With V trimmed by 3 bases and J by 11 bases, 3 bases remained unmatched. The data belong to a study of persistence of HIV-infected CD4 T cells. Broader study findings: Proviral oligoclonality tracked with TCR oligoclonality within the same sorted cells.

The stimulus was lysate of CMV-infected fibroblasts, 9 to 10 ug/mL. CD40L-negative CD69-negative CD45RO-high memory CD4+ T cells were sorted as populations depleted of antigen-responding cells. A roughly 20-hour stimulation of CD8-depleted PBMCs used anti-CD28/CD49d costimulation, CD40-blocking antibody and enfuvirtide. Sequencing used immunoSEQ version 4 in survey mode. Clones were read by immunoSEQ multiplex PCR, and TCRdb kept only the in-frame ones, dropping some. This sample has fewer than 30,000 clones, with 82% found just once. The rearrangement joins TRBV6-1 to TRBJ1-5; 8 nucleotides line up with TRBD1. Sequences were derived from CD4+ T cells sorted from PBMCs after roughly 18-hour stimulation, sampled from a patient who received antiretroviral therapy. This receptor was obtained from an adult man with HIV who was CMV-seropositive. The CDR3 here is CASSDYRGTQHF. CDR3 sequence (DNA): TGTGCCAGCAGTGATTACAGGGGGACCCAGCATTTT.